The 26 T cell receptor beta chains below all came from one sample that was sequenced in a study of blood T cell repertoires in COVID-19. Repertoires were generated with immunoSEQ multiplex PCR, while TCRdb's copy carries only in-frame clones and drops some. The data show around 190,000 clones, roughly 84% seen once. The sequenced sample consisted of PBMCs or T cells enriched from blood (not recorded which). Receptor source: a woman aged 25 to 39 who had been exposed to COVID-19.

This rearrangement joins TRBV12-3 or TRBV12-4 to TRBJ2-5; possibly TRBD1 for D (5 bases). The CDR3 is made up of 12 amino acids. Trimming took off 1 base at V and 6 bases at J, with 6 bases between the two ends. DNA for the CDR3: TGTGCCAGCAGTTTAGACAGGAAGACCCAGTACTTC. Its protein is CASSLDRKTQYF.

This clone was observed a single time. V is TRBV7-2 and J is TRBJ1-4; D may be TRBD1 (6 bases). V shed 1 base and J shed 8 bases, with 14 bases lying between them. Germline V gene lookup returns CDR1 SGHTA and CDR2 FQGNSA. This CDR3 region has 15 residues. CDR3 in DNA: TGTGCCAGCAGCTTAGGAACAGGGTATCAAGAAAAACTGTTTTTT. Residues: CASSLGTGYQEKLFF. The whole variable domain, filled in from reference TRBV7-2 and TRBJ1-4, reads GAGVSQSPSNKVTEKGKDVELRCDPISGHTALYWYRQSLGQGLEFLIYFQGNSAPDKSGLPSDRFSAERTGGSVSTLTIQRTQQEDSAVYLCASSLGTGYQEKLFFGSGTQLSVL.

This clone came up once. This chain links TRBV15 with TRBJ2-5, with D possibly being TRBD2 (5 bases). The V and J ends lost 5 bases and 1 base respectively, with 11 bases between them. Per the germline V gene, CDR1 is LNHNV and CDR2 is YYDKDF (reference sequence). This CDR3 is built from 14 residues. CDR3 nucleotide sequence: TGTGCCACCAGCTACGTCGGGATCCAAGAGACCCAGTACTTC. It encodes CATSYVGIQETQYF.

This clone was seen a single time. The chain carries TRBV11-2 and TRBJ1-1; 7 bases agree with TRBD1. CDR3 length: 19 residues. V was clipped by 5 bases and J by 1 base; unmatched bases: 19. Germline V lookup: CDR1 SGHAT, CDR2 FQNNGV. The CDR3 coding sequence is TGTGCCAGCAGCAACCGTCCGAGACAGGGCCGAAATAGGAACACTGAAGCTTTCTTT. It is translated as CASSNRPRQGRNRNTEAFF.

The chain couples TRBV12-3 or TRBV12-4 to TRBJ2-1; D might be TRBD1 (6 bases). This CDR3 is 13 amino acids long. Between the trimmed V and J ends, which lost 5 bases and 10 bases, there was a span of 15 bases. The CDR3 DNA is TGTGCCAGCAGTCCACTGCAAGACAGGGAGCAGTTCTTC. Protein product: CASSPLQDREQFF.

V is TRBV7-8 and J is TRBJ1-5; D call uncertain. V was pared by 4 bases and J by 0 bases, with 4 bases between. The CDR3 has 13 residues. Germline V CDR1 and CDR2: SGHVS, FQNEAQ. The CDR3 loop is CASSSISNQPQHF. CDR3 in DNA: TGTGCCAGCAGCTCCATTAGCAATCAGCCCCAGCATTTT. Full variable domain (missing parts from reference TRBV7-8 and TRBJ1-5): GAGVSQSPRYKVAKRGQDVALRCDPISGHVSLFWYQQALGQGPEFLTYFQNEAQLDKSGLPSDRFFAERPEGSVSTLKIQRTQQEDSAVYLCASSSISNQPQHFGDGTRLSIL.

This clone was seen once. The rearrangement uses TRBV6-4 and TRBJ2-1; 8 bases are a match to TRBD1. Losses at the gene ends were 6 bases for V and 6 bases for J; bases not matched to a gene: 10. CDR3 length equals 15 residues. The germline V gene encodes CDR1 MRHNA and CDR2 SNTAGT. The CDR3 loop is CASSPGQGAGNEQFF. CDR3 bases: TGTGCCAGCAGCCCCGGGCAGGGGGCAGGCAATGAGCAGTTCTTC.

V and J are TRBV27 and TRBJ1-1; TRBD1 matches 9 bases. Germline-derived CDR1 and CDR2 are MNHEY and SMNVEV (reference sequence). The ends lost 6 bases at V and 3 bases at J; junction bases unmatched: 8. This CDR3 contains 15 residues. For the CDR3, the DNA is TGTGCCAGCAGCTGGGGACAGGGTGGGGACACTGAAGCTTTCTTT. This sequence encodes CASSWGQGGDTEAFF.

Comment on this clone: One junction end does not reproduce the germline sequence, and a read error may be involved. The J gene is TRBJ2-5, the V gene TRBV19; TRBD2 is a possible D gene (6 bases). Germline CDR1 is LNHDA and CDR2 is SQIVND (reference sequence). The CDR3 is made up of 10 amino acids. The CDR3 coding sequence is TGTGCCAGTAGTTCCGGGACTTTACACTTC. This codes for CASSSGTLHF.

The CDR3, as DNA: TGCGCCAGCAGCTTGGAGGGACAGGCCCGATTTTCCCAGTACTTC. Its translation is CASSLEGQARFSQYF. V gene TRBV5-1 combines with J gene TRBJ2-5, with 8 positions matching TRBD1. This CDR3 has 15 amino acids. Germline CDR1 and CDR2: SGHRS and YFSETQ. The V gene end was trimmed by 0 bases and the J gene end by 9 bases; junction bases not matched to a gene: 10.

This chain connects TRBV7-9 to TRBJ2-3; no reliable D call. The germline V gene encodes CDR1 SEHNR and CDR2 FQNEAQ (reference sequence). The V end was cut by 3 bases, the J end by 1 base, with 11 bases between. The CDR3 loop spans 15 amino acids. In DNA form, the CDR3 reads TGTGCCAGCAGCTTTCGTGCAGAAGGCACAGATACGCAGTATTTT. Translating it yields CASSFRAEGTDTQYF.

This chain links TRBV11-2 with TRBJ2-7; D is possibly TRBD1 (6 bases). Germline CDR1 and CDR2: SGHAT and FQNNGV. V gave up 5 bases and J gave up 2 bases, with 10 bases separating them. The CDR3 totals 13 residues. The CDR3 bases are TGTGCCAGCAGCCCGGACAGTACCTACGAGCAGTACTTC. Translating it yields CASSPDSTYEQYF.

This chain links TRBV29-1 with TRBJ1-3; D gene uncertain. V lost 2 bases, J lost 9 bases, and 8 bases lay in between. The CDR3 runs to 11 residues. From germline, CDR1 is SQVTM and CDR2 ANQGSEA. CDR3 DNA: TGCAGCGTTGAAACGGGAGGCACCATATATTTT. Residues: CSVETGGTIYF. The full variable domain, rest sourced from reference TRBV29-1 and TRBJ1-3, is SAVISQKPSRDICQRGTSLTIQCQVDSQVTMMFWYRQQPGQSLTLIATANQGSEATYESGFVIDKFPISRPNLTFSTLTVSNMSPEDSSIYLCSVETGGTIYFGEGSWLTVV.

This clone has ten or more counts. The gene calls are TRBV6-1 and TRBJ1-5, with 9 bases that match TRBD1. CDR3 length equals 16 residues. The germline V gene has CDR1 MNHNS and CDR2 SASEGT. Trimming took 5 bases from V and 3 from J; bases not matched to a gene: 8. The CDR3 protein is CASSQGQGLFNQPQHF. DNA for the CDR3: TGTGCCAGCAGTCAAGGACAGGGGTTATTCAATCAGCCCCAGCATTTT.

The rearrangement uses TRBV25-1 and TRBJ1-2; TRBD1 agrees at 10 bases. The CDR3 has 17 residues. With 3 bases clipped from V and 2 bases from J, the junction kept 9 bases outside the gene matches. Germline CDR1 and CDR2: MGHDK and SYGVNS. The CDR3 loop reads CASSDRLSGQGNYGYTF. In DNA, the CDR3 is TGTGCCAGCAGTGATAGATTATCGGGACAGGGGAACTATGGCTACACCTTC.

The chain uses TRBV18 and TRBJ2-7, with 8 bases that match TRBD2. The CDR3 covers 16 residues. Germline assignment: CDR1 KGHSH and CDR2 LQKENI. V lost 2 bases and J lost 2; bases outside the gene matches: 8. The DNA of the CDR3 is TGTGCCAGCTCACCAGGTTTTCTGCGGGGGGCCTACGAGCAGTACTTC. The encoded protein is CASSPGFLRGAYEQYF.

This clone has just a few counts. This chain connects TRBV4-2 to TRBJ2-5, with TRBD1 identical over 10 bases. The CDR3 is 13 amino acids. Germline V gives CDR1 LGHNA, CDR2 YNFKEQ. V gave up 4 bases and J gave up 4 bases; unmatched junction bases: 0. CDR3 coding DNA: TGTGCCAGCAGCCGGACAGGGGGAGAGACCCAGTACTTC. As protein: CASSRTGGETQYF.

A word on this clone: Additional DNA sequences in this sample encode the identical CDR3. The V and J genes are TRBV9 and TRBJ1-3; D possibly corresponds to TRBD1 (5 bases). Between the trimmed V and J ends, which lost 0 bases and 4 bases, there was a span of 5 bases. This CDR3 has 13 amino acids. Germline CDR1 reads SGDLS; CDR2 reads YYNGEE. The CDR3 DNA is TGTGCCAGCAGCGTAGGGGGCGGAAACACCATATATTTT. As protein: CASSVGGGNTIYF.

This sequence joins TRBV5-1 and TRBJ1-2, with 11 bases aligning to TRBD1. Germline trimming cut 2 bases from V and 3 bases from J; bases unmatched to any gene: 6. This CDR3 spans 16 amino acids. Germline V CDR1 and CDR2: SGHRS, YFSETQ. This CDR3 reads CASSFTGTGGDYGYTF. Here the CDR3 DNA reads TGCGCCAGCAGCTTTACCGGGACAGGGGGAGACTATGGCTACACCTTC.

The V and J genes are TRBV15 and TRBJ1-3; the D is unclear. V shed 8 bases and J shed 0 bases, with 5 bases lying between them. This CDR3 contains 12 residues. Germline CDR1 LNHNV, CDR2 YYDKDF (reference sequence). The CDR3 reads CATRHSGNTIYF. CDR3 nucleotides: TGTGCCACCCGACACTCTGGAAACACCATATATTTT.

The rearrangement joins TRBV2 to TRBJ2-6, with D perhaps TRBD1 (6 bases). Per germline, CDR1 SNHLY and CDR2 FYNNEI. V lost 8 bases and J lost 0, with 11 bases in between. The CDR3 is 15 residues long. CDR3 in DNA: TGTGCCAGCGGCCGACAGGACTCTGGGGCCAACGTCCTGACTTTC. Translated: CASGRQDSGANVLTF.

This clone was picked up one time. The chain uses TRBV13 and TRBJ2-3, with a tentative D call TRBD2 (6 bases). V lost 5 bases to trimming and J lost 2 bases, with 17 bases between them. Germline CDR1 reads PRHDT; CDR2 reads FYEKMQ (reference sequence). This CDR3 region has 16 residues. The CDR3 reads CASSQVVGGVTDTQYF. The DNA for the CDR3 is TGTGCCAGCAGCCAAGTTGTTGGAGGGGTCACAGATACGCAGTATTTT.

The sample holds a few counts of this clone. J is TRBJ1-5 and V is TRBV2, with 7 bases fitting TRBD1. The CDR3 is 15 residues long. Germline V lookup: CDR1 SNHLY, CDR2 FYNNEI. The V and J ends lost 5 bases and 0 bases, in that order; junction bases with no gene match: 4. The CDR3 loop reads CASSRGQTSNQPQHF. CDR3 nucleotides: TGTGCCAGCAGTCGGGGACAGACTAGCAATCAGCCCCAGCATTTT.

J is TRBJ1-1 and V is TRBV7-8; D might be TRBD1 (5 bases). The CDR3 has 16 amino acids. Germline lookup yields CDR1 SGHVS and CDR2 FQNEAQ. V was trimmed by 1 base and J by 5 bases, leaving 17 bases between them. CDR3 region: CASSLDLFRVQTEAFF. Written as DNA, the CDR3 is TGTGCCAGCAGCTTAGACCTTTTCAGGGTGCAAACTGAAGCTTTCTTT. Filled out from reference TRBV7-8 and TRBJ1-1, the complete variable domain reads GAGVSQSPRYKVAKRGQDVALRCDPISGHVSLFWYQQALGQGPEFLTYFQNEAQLDKSGLPSDRFFAERPEGSVSTLKIQRTQQEDSAVYLCASSLDLFRVQTEAFFGQGTRLTVV.

The chain couples TRBV7-3 to TRBJ2-7; 9 bases agree with TRBD1. The trim removed 5 bases at V and 5 bases at J, leaving 7 bases unmatched. The CDR3 has 14 residues. CDR1 is SGHTA, CDR2 FQGTGA, per germline. Written as DNA, the CDR3 is TGTGCCAGCAGCCCGAGGGGACAGGGTGACGAGCAGTACTTC. Protein: CASSPRGQGDEQYF.

In DNA, the CDR3 is TGTGCCAGTAGCCTAGGGACTAGCGGGGGGGGAACAGATACGCAGTATTTT. Amino acids: CASSLGTSGGGTDTQYF. The V gene is TRBV19, the J gene TRBJ2-3, with 16 bases matching TRBD2. Germline lookup yields CDR1 LNHDA and CDR2 SQIVND (reference sequence). The CDR3 is 17 amino acids. The V gene end was trimmed by 6 bases and the J gene end by 3 bases; junction bases not matched to a gene: 6.